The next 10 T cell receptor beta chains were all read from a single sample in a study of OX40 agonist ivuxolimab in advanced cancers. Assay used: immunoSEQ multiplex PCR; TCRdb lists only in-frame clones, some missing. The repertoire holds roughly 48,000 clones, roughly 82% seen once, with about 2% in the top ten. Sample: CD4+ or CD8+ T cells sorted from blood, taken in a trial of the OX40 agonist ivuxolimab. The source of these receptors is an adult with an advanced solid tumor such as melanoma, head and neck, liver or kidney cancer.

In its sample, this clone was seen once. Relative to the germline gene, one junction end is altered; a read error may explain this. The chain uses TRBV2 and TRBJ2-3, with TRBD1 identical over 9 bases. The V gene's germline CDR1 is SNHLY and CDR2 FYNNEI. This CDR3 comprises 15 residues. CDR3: CASREDRGRGDTQYF. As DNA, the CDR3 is TGTGCCAGCAGGGAAGACAGGGGGAGGGGAGATACGCAGTATTTT.

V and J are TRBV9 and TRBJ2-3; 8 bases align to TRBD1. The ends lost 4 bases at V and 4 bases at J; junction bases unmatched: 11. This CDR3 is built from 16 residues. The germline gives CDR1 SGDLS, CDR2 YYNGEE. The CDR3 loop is CASSPRTGNQADTQYF. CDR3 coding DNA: TGTGCCAGCAGCCCTAGGACAGGGAATCAGGCAGATACGCAGTATTTT.

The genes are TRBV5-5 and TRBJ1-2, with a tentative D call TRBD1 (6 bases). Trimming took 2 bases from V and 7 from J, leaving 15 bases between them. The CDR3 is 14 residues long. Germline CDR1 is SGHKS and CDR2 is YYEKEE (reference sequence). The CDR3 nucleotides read TGTGCCAGCAGCTTCCCCGGGGGGGCAGGTGGCTACACCTTC. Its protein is CASSFPGGAGGYTF.

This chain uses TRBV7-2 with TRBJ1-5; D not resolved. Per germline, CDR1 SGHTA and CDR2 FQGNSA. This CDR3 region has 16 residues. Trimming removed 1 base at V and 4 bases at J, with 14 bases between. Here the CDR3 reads CASSLGDRLVNQPQHF. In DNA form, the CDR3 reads TGTGCCAGCAGCTTAGGAGACCGACTCGTGAATCAGCCCCAGCATTTT.

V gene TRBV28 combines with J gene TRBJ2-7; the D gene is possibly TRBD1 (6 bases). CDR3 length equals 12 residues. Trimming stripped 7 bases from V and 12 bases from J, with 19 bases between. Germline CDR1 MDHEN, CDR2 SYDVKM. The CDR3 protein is CASTGQWSRVYF. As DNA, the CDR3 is TGTGCCAGCACCGGACAGTGGAGCCGTGTGTACTTC.

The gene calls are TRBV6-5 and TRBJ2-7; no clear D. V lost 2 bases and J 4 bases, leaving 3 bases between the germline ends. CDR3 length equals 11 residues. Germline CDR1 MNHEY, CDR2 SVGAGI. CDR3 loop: CASSYTYEQYF. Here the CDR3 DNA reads TGTGCCAGCAGTTACACTTACGAGCAGTACTTC.

The CDR3 DNA reads TGTGCCAGCAGCTTCCTGGGGGGGCCCTACGAGCAGTACTTC. Translating gives CASSFLGGPYEQYF. V is TRBV5-4 and J is TRBJ2-7; a possible D gene is TRBD2 (7 bases). CDR1 SGHNT and CDR2 YYREEE come from the germline V gene (reference sequence). V lost 2 bases, J lost 2 bases, and 11 bases lay in between. The CDR3 extends over 14 amino acids. Variable domain in full (rest from reference TRBV5-4 and TRBJ2-7): ETGVTQSPTHLIKTRGQQVTLRCSSQSGHNTVSWYQQALGQGPQFIFQYYREEENGRGNFPPRFSGLQFPNYSSELNVNALELDDSALYLCASSFLGGPYEQYFGPGTRLTVT.

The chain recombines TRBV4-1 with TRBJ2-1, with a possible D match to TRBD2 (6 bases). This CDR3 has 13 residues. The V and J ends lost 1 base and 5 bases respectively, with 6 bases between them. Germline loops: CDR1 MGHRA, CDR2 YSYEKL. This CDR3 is CASSQGRDNEQFF. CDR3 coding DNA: TGCGCCAGCAGCCAAGGGAGGGACAATGAGCAGTTCTTC.

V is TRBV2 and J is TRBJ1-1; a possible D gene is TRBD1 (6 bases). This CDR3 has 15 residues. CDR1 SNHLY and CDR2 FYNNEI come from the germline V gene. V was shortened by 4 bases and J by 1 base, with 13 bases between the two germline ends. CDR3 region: CASSVLWDKNTEAFF. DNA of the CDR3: TGTGCCAGCAGTGTCTTATGGGACAAGAACACTGAAGCTTTCTTT.

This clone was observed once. The CDR3 sequence is CASSFGTGDNQPQHF. The CDR3 DNA reads as TGTGCCAGCAGCTTCGGGACTGGGGACAATCAGCCCCAGCATTTT. The chain uses TRBV9 and TRBJ1-5; TRBD1 might be the D (5 bases). This CDR3 comprises 15 residues. Trimming pared 4 bases from V and 3 bases from J, leaving 14 bases between. The germline V gene encodes CDR1 SGDLS and CDR2 YYNGEE.